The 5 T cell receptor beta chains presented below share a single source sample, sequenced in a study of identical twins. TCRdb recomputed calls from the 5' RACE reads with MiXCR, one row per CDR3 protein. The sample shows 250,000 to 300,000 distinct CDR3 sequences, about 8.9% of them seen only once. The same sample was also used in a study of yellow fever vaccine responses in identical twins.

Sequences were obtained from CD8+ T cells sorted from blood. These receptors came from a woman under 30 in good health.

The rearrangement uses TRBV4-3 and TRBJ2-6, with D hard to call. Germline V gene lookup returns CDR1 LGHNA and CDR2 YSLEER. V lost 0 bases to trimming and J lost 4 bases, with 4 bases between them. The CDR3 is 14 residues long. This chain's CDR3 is CASSQDLGANVLTF. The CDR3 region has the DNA TGCGCCAGCAGCCAAGACTTAGGGGCCAACGTCCTGACTTTC.

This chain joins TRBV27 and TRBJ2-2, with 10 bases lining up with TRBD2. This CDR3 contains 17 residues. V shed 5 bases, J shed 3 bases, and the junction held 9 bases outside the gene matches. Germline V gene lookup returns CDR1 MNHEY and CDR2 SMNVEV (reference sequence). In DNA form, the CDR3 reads TGTGCCAGCAGTCTCTACCGAGCGGGGGGGGACACCGGGGAGCTGTTTTTT. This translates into CASSLYRAGGDTGELFF.

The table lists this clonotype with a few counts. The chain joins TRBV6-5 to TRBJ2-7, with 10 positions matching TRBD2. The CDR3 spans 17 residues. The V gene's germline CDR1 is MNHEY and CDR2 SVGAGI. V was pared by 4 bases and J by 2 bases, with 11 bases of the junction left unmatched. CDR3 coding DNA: TGTGCCAGCAGTTTTGGCATACCTAGCGGGGGAGCCTACGAGCAGTACTTC. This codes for CASSFGIPSGGAYEQYF.

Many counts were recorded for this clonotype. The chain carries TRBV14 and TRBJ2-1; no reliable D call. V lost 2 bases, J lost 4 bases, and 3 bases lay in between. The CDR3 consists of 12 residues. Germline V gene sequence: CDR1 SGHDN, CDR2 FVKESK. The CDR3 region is CASSQRYNEQFF. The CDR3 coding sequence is TGTGCCAGCAGCCAACGGTACAATGAGCAGTTCTTC.

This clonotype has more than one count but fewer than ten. The CDR3 here is CASSLGSLSNQPQHF. The CDR3 coding sequence is TGTGCCAGCAGTTTGGGTAGCCTTAGCAATCAGCCCCAGCATTTT. The chain uses TRBV28 and TRBJ1-5, with D uncertain. The CDR3 is made up of 15 amino acids. The germline gives CDR1 MDHEN, CDR2 SYDVKM. The germline V and J ends were trimmed by 3 bases and 0 bases, with 9 bases remaining between them.